This T cell receptor (beta chain) came from a study of regulatory T cells in long-lasting Graves disease (dated by TCRdb to 2020 to 2022). Background on the whole study: Antithyroid drugs had been taken for less than 3 months by newly diagnosed Graves' disease patients. Persistent Graves' disease patients were compared with newly diagnosed Graves' disease patients by peripheral blood TCR sequencing and RNA sequencing. The study was registered as a clinical trial and conducted in China. A total of around 35 samples underwent TCR sequencing, from around 13 patients with persistent Graves' disease and some 20 patients with newly diagnosed Graves' disease. The paper as a whole reports these results and caveats: More public clonotypes were shared among persistent patients (around 2,600) than among newly diagnosed patients (roughly 1,000). Lower TCR Shannon entropy and fewer highly expanded clones were observed in persistent Graves' disease patients than in newly diagnosed patients, which suggested clonal expansion. Persistent disease showed preferential use of TRBV28, TRBJ1-2 and TRBJ2-5, whereas newly diagnosed disease favored TRBV20-1 and TRBJ2-1. As a limitation, the authors acknowledged that the small sample size may reduce accuracy. Only peripheral blood was studied, because thyroid tissue, the primary lesion, was inaccessible. Only the TCR beta chain was sequenced and analyzed.

The label giving this sample's time point can be read as: newly diagnosed GD, antithyroid drugs for less than 3 months. For both TCR sequencing and RNA sequencing, RNA was extracted from PBMCs using TRIzol. The diagnosis of Graves' disease was made according to American Thyroid Association guidelines. Recruitment of patients was carried out at an endocrinology department in Xi'an, China. From each patient, approximately 10 milliliters of peripheral blood was collected into an EDTA anticoagulant tube. Ficoll Paque Plus density gradient separation was used to isolate PBMCs, and no further T cell sorting was performed. An Agilent 2100 Bioanalyzer and agarose gel were used to check RNA quality, while a NanoDrop 2000 measured RNA concentration. In regard to this clonotype: It lacks a known antigen. A much larger clone sits a single nucleotide away, making a read error possible.

Library construction relied on multiplex PCR. Reads for this sample came from an Illumina HiSeq 4000. iRepertoire HTBI primers and Arm-PCR amplification of CDR3 regions were used to construct TCR beta libraries. PCR products were gel purified before sequencing. The paper's processing steps were these. Gene usage analysis of CDR3 amino acid clonotypes used the 62 TRBV and 11 to 15 TRBJ segments found across samples. COPE and FqMerger were used to merge filtered high-quality paired reads into contigs. Contigs were aligned with BLAST to IMGT TRBV, TRBD and TRBJ reference genes, and CDR3 was defined per IMGT. Any clonotype with a frequency above 0.1% was classified as a highly expanded clone. Repertoire diversity was measured by Shannon entropy, and V-J evenness by the Gini coefficient. A clonotype was considered public if more than one individual shared it. TCRdb reprocessing: public reads trimmed at Q25 with fastp, clones called with MiXCR, in-frame beta chains kept. Every CDR3 protein is listed once, alongside the most common genes and DNA of its rows. TCRdb, rather than the study authors, made the V and J calls. This sample comprises some 500,000 distinct CDR3 sequences, roughly 14% of them detected only once. The ten biggest clones cover under 10% of the sample.

CDR1 MRHNA and CDR2 SNTAGT were looked up in the germline V gene. From cysteine to phenylalanine, the CDR3 is 14 amino acids long. Only the CDR3 portion is preserved as DNA: 42 bases, with reading frame beginning at the first base. The same sample was also studied in work on T cells in Graves' hyperthyroidism and ophthalmopathy. Taken from the second paper: Graves' hyperthyroidism was defined as stable when no progression to ophthalmopathy occurred over 18 months of follow-up. The hyperthyroidism patients were between 18 and 65 years old and newly diagnosed, with a disease duration of less than 2 months. Exclusion was applied to patients with uncontrolled infections, other autoimmune diseases, pregnancy or lactation. Diagnoses were established on the basis of clinical symptoms, serum thyroxine and TRAb, thyroid ultrasound, and orbital computed tomography. The first round of RT-PCR for the TCR CDR3 was performed with the HTBI primer set and the Qiagen OneStep RT-PCR kit. Most expanded thyroid clonotypes (frequency above 0.001) were also found in blood, which suggests that blood repertoires may mirror thyroid immune responses. A model built on a 13 V-J signature distinguished ophthalmopathy from stable hyperthyroidism, reaching around 90% sensitivity and under 84% specificity in cross-validation and 80%/75% in testing. In validation, progression to ophthalmopathy was predicted by the model with 70% to 71% sensitivity and about 72% specificity, a median of around 6.5 months before onset. To identify TCR V-J signatures that set the groups apart, the researchers used a discovery cohort of 100 patients, made up of approximately 43 with Graves' ophthalmopathy and some 55 with stable Graves' hyperthyroidism. Whether ophthalmopathy could be predicted prospectively was tested in an independent validation cohort made up of under 20 hyperthyroidism patients plus 17 patients who later progressed to ophthalmopathy. The roughly 94 discovery patients were randomly divided into training and test sets at a 7:3 ratio. The study also compared thyroid tissue and blood T-cell repertoires from over 5 Graves' hyperthyroidism patients. After blood sampling, hyperthyroidism patients were treated with methimazole at a starting dose of 30 mg daily, and ophthalmopathy patients were treated with high-dose intravenous methylprednisolone. A second multiplex PCR round built the libraries, followed by size selection and purification. Paired-end sequencing of the libraries was performed with 100 bp reads on an Illumina HiSeq2000. SOAPnuke was used to process the raw data, throwing out any read that contained adapters or uncalled bases, had a mean Phred below 15, or lacked an exact constant-primer or identifier match. High-quality paired reads were merged using COPE v1.2.5, and each unique nucleotide sequence was defined as a clonotype. MiTCR v1.1 was used to align the clonotypes against IMGT TRBV, TRBD and TRBJ reference segments. Only V-J combinations with frequency above 0.0001, covering 99% to 99.2% of repertoires, were analysed. The TCS score was defined as F50 (clonal expansion) divided by E x V (chaos), with BLOSUM62-based TCRdist calculated between CDR3 peptides within each V-J. Welch's t-statistics and random forest reduced roughly 500 V-J features to under 15, which were used in a naive Bayes classifier (R e1071). Sample size was not statistically predetermined, and blinding of investigators to group allocation was not performed. The paper describes TCR Vbeta CDR3 sequencing of roughly 130 peripheral blood samples, made up of 43 ophthalmopathy patients, 70 to 75 hyperthyroidism patients and about 17 progressor patients.

The sample consisted of peripheral blood mononuclear cells (PBMCs), taken at new diagnosis, from a patient treated with antithyroid drugs. The sequence came from a man aged 25 to 45 with Graves disease. Donor details come from another sample of the same person, matched by shared clones. Rearrangement joined TRBV6-4 to TRBJ2-3; TRBD2 matches 9 bases in the middle. The sequence in DNA is TGTGCCAGCAGTGAAGGGACTAGCACATATACGCAGTATTTT. This translates into CASSEGTSTYTQYF.